These 24 T cell receptor beta chains share one sample of origin, sequenced in a study of T cell repertoires in cytomegalovirus infection. TCRdb re-called the reads with MiXCR, one entry per CDR3 protein. The sample records roughly 150,000 distinct CDR3 sequences, about a quarter being singletons. Sequencing input: PBMCs. These receptors all stem from a human donor in good health (CMV status not recorded). Some clones in this sample may be carry-over from other donors' samples.

This clonotype has a count of ten or more. One end of the junction fails to match germline, which may point to a read error. The chain carries TRBV2 and TRBJ2-7, with no clear D. There are 13 residues in the CDR3. Per germline, CDR1 SNHLY and CDR2 FYNNEI. The CDR3 bases are TGTGCCAGTAGTGATGGCGACGGCTACGAGCAGTACTTC. It translates to CASSDGDGYEQYF.

The table lists this clonotype with a few counts. The rearrangement links TRBV10-3 to TRBJ1-5; 7 bases are shared with TRBD1. Germline CDR1 ENHRY, CDR2 SYGVKD. The CDR3 consists of 15 residues. The trim removed 2 bases at V and 4 bases at J, leaving 5 bases unmatched. The CDR3 region is CAISEGDSSNQPQHF. The DNA of the CDR3 is TGTGCCATCAGTGAGGGGGACAGCTCTAATCAGCCCCAGCATTTT.

This clonotype was seen a few times. The chain uses TRBV6-5 and TRBJ1-1; 7 bases fit TRBD1. Germline CDR1 is MNHEY and CDR2 is SVGAGI. The V and J ends lost 8 bases and 11 bases, in that order; junction bases with no gene match: 8. This CDR3 contains 11 residues. Written as DNA, the CDR3 is TGTGCCAGCTCCGACAGGGCAAGGGCTTTCTTT. Encoded protein: CASSDRARAFF.

A few counts support this clonotype. The V call is TRBV15, the J call TRBJ2-1; no firm D call. The CDR3 extends over 13 amino acids. Per germline, CDR1 LNHNV and CDR2 YYDKDF (reference sequence). V was clipped by 5 bases and J by 11 bases, with 16 bases between them. The CDR3 region is CATSAMTGSQQFF. CDR3 nucleotides: TGTGCCACCAGCGCCATGACTGGAAGTCAGCAGTTCTTC.

This clonotype was counted a few times. This chain uses TRBV7-2 with TRBJ2-3; D is possibly TRBD1 (5 bases). CDR3 length: 14 amino acids. CDR1 and CDR2 from the germline V gene are SGHTA and FQGNSA. V was clipped by 5 bases and J by 3 bases, with 12 bases between them. CDR3 sequence: CASSPEGATDTQYF. The CDR3 bases are TGTGCCAGCAGCCCCGAAGGGGCGACAGATACGCAGTATTTT.

This clonotype was observed at least ten times. V usage is TRBV28 and J usage is TRBJ2-3; 7 bases line up with TRBD2. The V segment lost 5 bases and the J segment 0 bases; nucleotides outside the gene matches: 5. The CDR3 is 15 residues long. From germline, CDR1 is MDHEN and CDR2 SYDVKM. CDR3 DNA: TGTGCCAGCAGTCAAAGCGGGACTAGCACAGATACGCAGTATTTT. This translates into CASSQSGTSTDTQYF.

As for this clonotype: A read error may explain this, as a much larger clone is one base away. This chain uses TRBV28 with TRBJ2-5; D may be TRBD2 (6 bases). This CDR3 is 16 amino acids long. Germline V gene data show CDR1 as MDHEN and CDR2 as SYDVKM. CDR3 nucleotide sequence: TGTGCCGGCAGTTTACCCGACGGGGGTTCGGAGGAGACCCAGTACTTC. As protein: CAGSLPDGGSEETQYF.

The chain combines TRBV19 with TRBJ2-1; 12 bases fit TRBD2. The germline V gene encodes CDR1 LNHDA and CDR2 SQIVND (reference sequence). The CDR3 runs to 15 residues. Unmatched junction bases numbered 8, after V lost 10 bases and J lost 4 bases. The CDR3 spells CATLPGLAGYNEQFF. Here the CDR3 DNA reads TGTGCCACCCTACCCGGACTAGCGGGGTACAATGAGCAGTTCTTC. Full variable domain (remainder filled in from reference TRBV19 and TRBJ2-1): DGGITQSPKYLFRKEGQNVTLSCEQNLNHDAMYWYRQDPGQGLRLIYYSQIVNDFQKGDIAEGYSVSREKKESFPLTVTSAQKNPTAFYLCATLPGLAGYNEQFFGPGTRLTVL.

This clonotype has at least ten counts. This chain joins TRBV4-1 and TRBJ2-7, with 10 bases matching TRBD1. The CDR3 has 15 amino acids. Germline lookup yields CDR1 MGHRA and CDR2 YSYEKL. The J segment lost 2 bases and the V segment lost 3 bases, leaving 4 bases of the junction unmatched. This CDR3 reads CASSQGTGETYEQYF. CDR3 nucleotide sequence: TGCGCCAGCAGCCAGGGGACAGGGGAAACCTACGAGCAGTACTTC.

This chain joins TRBV28 and TRBJ2-7, with 7 bases lining up with TRBD1. The CDR3 length is 14 residues. Germline CDR1 reads MDHEN; CDR2 reads SYDVKM. V lost 6 bases, J lost 2 bases, and 7 bases stayed unmatched. This CDR3 reads CASSRFGQAYEQYF. The CDR3 DNA reads as TGTGCCAGCAGCCGTTTCGGACAGGCCTACGAGCAGTACTTC. The whole variable domain, filled in from reference TRBV28 and TRBJ2-7, reads DVKVTQSSRYLVKRTGEKVFLECVQDMDHENMFWYRQDPGLGLRLIYFSYDVKMKEKGDIPEGYSVSREKKERFSLILESASTNQTSMYLCASSRFGQAYEQYFGPGTRLTVT.

CDR3 in DNA: TGCGCCAGCAGCTTGGGGGGGGAGGGCGAGCAGTACTTC. Translating it yields CASSLGGEGEQYF. This chain uses TRBV5-1 with TRBJ2-7; 7 bases are a match to TRBD2. CDR1 is SGHRS, CDR2 YFSETQ, per germline. This CDR3 spans 13 amino acids. The junction had 3 bases not matched to a gene; V was cut back by 0 bases and J by 6 bases.

This clonotype has only a few counts. This chain joins TRBV28 and TRBJ2-2; D remains ambiguous. Germline V CDR1 and CDR2: MDHEN, SYDVKM. The CDR3 has 12 residues. V gave up 6 bases and J gave up 4 bases, with 6 bases separating them. CDR3 residues: CASRVGTGELFF. The CDR3 nucleotides read TGTGCCAGCAGGGTAGGCACCGGGGAGCTGTTTTTT. Combining the CDR3 with reference TRBV28 and TRBJ2-2 gives the whole variable domain DVKVTQSSRYLVKRTGEKVFLECVQDMDHENMFWYRQDPGLGLRLIYFSYDVKMKEKGDIPEGYSVSREKKERFSLILESASTNQTSMYLCASRVGTGELFFGEGSRLTVL.

This clonotype came up a few times. J is TRBJ2-6 and V is TRBV19, with TRBD1 matching 8 bases. V lost 6 bases to trimming and J lost 3 bases; unmatched junction nucleotides: 10. This CDR3 is built from 17 residues. Germline assignment: CDR1 LNHDA and CDR2 SQIVND (reference sequence). Here the CDR3 reads CASSRSAGGVGANVLTF. The CDR3 DNA reads as TGTGCCAGTAGCCGCTCCGCAGGGGGCGTTGGGGCCAACGTCCTGACTTTC. The full variable domain, rest sourced from reference TRBV19 and TRBJ2-6, is DGGITQSPKYLFRKEGQNVTLSCEQNLNHDAMYWYRQDPGQGLRLIYYSQIVNDFQKGDIAEGYSVSREKKESFPLTVTSAQKNPTAFYLCASSRSAGGVGANVLTFGAGSRLTVL.

This clonotype was detected only a few times. The chain couples TRBV28 to TRBJ2-4, with TRBD2 identical over 8 bases. The trim removed 4 bases at V and 2 bases at J, leaving 10 bases unmatched. Per germline, CDR1 MDHEN and CDR2 SYDVKM. This CDR3 is 17 amino acids long. CDR3 loop: CASSSPGSGGTKNIQYF. Written as DNA, the CDR3 is TGTGCCAGCAGTTCGCCGGGGAGCGGGGGTACCAAAAACATTCAGTACTTC.

This clonotype was counted a few times. As DNA, the CDR3 is TGTGCCAGCAGCTTCGGAGCGGGAGCGAAAGAGACCCAGTACTTC. It specifies CASSFGAGAKETQYF. The V and J genes are TRBV11-2 and TRBJ2-5, with TRBD2 matching over 8 bases. V trimming: 3 bases; J trimming: 3 bases; junction bases outside the gene matches: 6. CDR3 length: 15 amino acids. The germline CDR1 and CDR2 sequences are SGHAT and FQNNGV.

This sequence joins TRBV11-2 and TRBJ2-3; D is uncertain. Between the trimmed V and J ends, which lost 6 bases and 5 bases, there was a span of 6 bases. This CDR3 spans 11 amino acids. CDR1 is SGHAT and CDR2 is FQNNGV in the germline V gene. In DNA form, the CDR3 reads TGTGCCAGCAGGGGGATAGATACGCAGTATTTT. Translating it yields CASRGIDTQYF.

This clonotype showed up just a few times. The chain employs TRBV6-1 and TRBJ1-1; D is uncertain. The germline V gene encodes CDR1 MNHNS and CDR2 SASEGT. The CDR3 spans 14 residues. V was trimmed by 5 bases and J by 1 base, leaving 11 bases between them. As DNA, the CDR3 is TGTGCCAGCAGTTATGTTGGAGAGAACACTGAAGCTTTCTTT. Translated, it gives CASSYVGENTEAFF.

On this clonotype: A junction boundary mismatches the germline segment, possibly from a read error. In DNA, the CDR3 is TGTGCCAGCAGCTTGGGGAACGACAGGGGCCCCACTAAAGCTTTCTTT. Residues: CASSLGNDRGPTKAFF. This rearrangement joins TRBV5-6 to TRBJ1-1; 8 bases align to TRBD1. This CDR3 has 16 amino acids. CDR1 SGHDT and CDR2 YYEEEE come from the germline V gene.

The genes are TRBV29-1 and TRBJ1-1; D is uncertain. Deletions cut 0 bases from V and 1 base from J, with 6 bases between. The CDR3 has 13 residues. Germline V gene sequence: CDR1 SQVTM, CDR2 ANQGSEA. The CDR3 sequence: CSVEEIQNTEAFF. In DNA form, the CDR3 reads TGCAGCGTTGAAGAAATACAGAACACTGAAGCTTTCTTT.

Ten or more counts support this clonotype. The chain combines TRBV7-2 with TRBJ1-5, with D hard to call. This CDR3 has 15 residues. The V gene's germline CDR1 is SGHTA and CDR2 FQGNSA. The V and J ends lost 1 base and 7 bases respectively, with 14 bases between them. CDR3 protein: CASSLDFGEGQPQHF. The CDR3 DNA reads TGTGCCAGCAGCTTAGATTTCGGGGAAGGGCAGCCCCAGCATTTT.

The J gene is TRBJ1-2, the V gene TRBV30; D gene uncertain. This CDR3 spans 12 amino acids. The germline V gene has CDR1 GTSNPN and CDR2 SVGIG (reference sequence). V was pared by 2 bases and J by 5 bases, with 9 bases between. The CDR3 nucleotides read TGTGCCTGGAGTCTCAATATATATGGCTACACCTTC. Amino acids: CAWSLNIYGYTF. Together with reference TRBV30 and TRBJ1-2, the CDR3 gives the full variable domain: SQTIHQWPATLVQPVGSPLSLECTVEGTSNPNLYWYRQAAGRGLQLLFYSVGIGQISSEVPQNLSASRPQDRQFILSSKKLLLSDSGFYLCAWSLNIYGYTFGSGTRLTVV.

Details on this clonotype: The germline gene is not matched at one end of the junction; a read error may be the cause. The V gene is TRBV20-1, the J gene TRBJ2-3; D perhaps matches TRBD2 (6 bases). The CDR3 runs to 15 residues. Germline values: CDR1 DFQATT, CDR2 SNEGSKA (reference sequence). The CDR3: CSARVAGTSTDTQYF. In DNA, the CDR3 is TGCAGTGCCAGAGTGGCAGGGACTAGCACAGATACGCAGTATTTT.

The J gene is TRBJ1-1, the V gene TRBV5-4, with D uncertain. The germline V gene has CDR1 SGHNT and CDR2 YYREEE (reference sequence). With 0 bases removed from V and 5 bases from J, the gap between germline ends came to 5 bases. The CDR3 extends over 12 amino acids. The CDR3 DNA is TGTGCCAGCAGCTTGGACGGGACTGAAGCTTTCTTT. As protein: CASSLDGTEAFF.

This clonotype was observed a handful of times. This chain joins TRBV19 and TRBJ2-4; D is perhaps TRBD2 (5 bases). CDR3 length: 15 amino acids. The ends were cut back, 7 bases at V and 0 bases at J, with 13 bases in the middle. Germline V gene data show CDR1 as LNHDA and CDR2 as SQIVND (reference sequence). CDR3 protein: CASNDRGEAKNIQYF. CDR3 DNA sequence: TGTGCCAGTAATGACCGGGGTGAAGCCAAAAACATTCAGTACTTC.